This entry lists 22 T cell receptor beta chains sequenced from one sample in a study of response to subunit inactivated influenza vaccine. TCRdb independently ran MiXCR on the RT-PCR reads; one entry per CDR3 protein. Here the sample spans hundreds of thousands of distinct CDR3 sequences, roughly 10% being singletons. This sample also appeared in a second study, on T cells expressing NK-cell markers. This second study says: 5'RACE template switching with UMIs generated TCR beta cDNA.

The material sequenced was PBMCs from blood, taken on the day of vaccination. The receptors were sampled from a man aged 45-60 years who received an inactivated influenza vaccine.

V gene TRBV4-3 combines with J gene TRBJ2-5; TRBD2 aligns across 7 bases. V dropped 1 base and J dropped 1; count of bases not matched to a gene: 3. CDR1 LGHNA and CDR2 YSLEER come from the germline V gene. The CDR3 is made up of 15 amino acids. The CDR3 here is CASSQGDYLQETQYF. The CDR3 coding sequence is TGCGCCAGCAGCCAAGGGGACTACCTCCAAGAGACCCAGTACTTC.

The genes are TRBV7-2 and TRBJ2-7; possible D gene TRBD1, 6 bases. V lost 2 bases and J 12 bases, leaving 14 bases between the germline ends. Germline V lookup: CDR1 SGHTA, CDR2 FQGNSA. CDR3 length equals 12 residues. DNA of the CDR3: TGTGCCAGCAGCTTACTTTCCCAGGGGCTGTACTTC. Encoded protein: CASSLLSQGLYF. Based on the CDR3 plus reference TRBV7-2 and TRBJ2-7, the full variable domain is GAGVSQSPSNKVTEKGKDVELRCDPISGHTALYWYRQSLGQGLEFLIYFQGNSAPDKSGLPSDRFSAERTGGSVSTLTIQRTQQEDSAVYLCASSLLSQGLYFGPGTRLTVT.

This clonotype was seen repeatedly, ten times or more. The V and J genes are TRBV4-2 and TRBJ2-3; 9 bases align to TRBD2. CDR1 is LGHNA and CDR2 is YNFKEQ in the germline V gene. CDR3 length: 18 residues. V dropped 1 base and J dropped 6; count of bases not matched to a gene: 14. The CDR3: CASSQGPAGGRGLDTQYF. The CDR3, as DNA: TGTGCCAGCAGCCAAGGTCCAGCGGGAGGCCGCGGCTTGGATACGCAGTATTTT.

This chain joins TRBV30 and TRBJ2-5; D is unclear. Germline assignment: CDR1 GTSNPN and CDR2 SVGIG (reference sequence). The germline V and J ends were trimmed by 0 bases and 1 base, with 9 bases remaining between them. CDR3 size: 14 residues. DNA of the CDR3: TGTGCCTGGAGTGTACTTGAAGTCCAAGAGACCCAGTACTTC. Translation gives CAWSVLEVQETQYF.

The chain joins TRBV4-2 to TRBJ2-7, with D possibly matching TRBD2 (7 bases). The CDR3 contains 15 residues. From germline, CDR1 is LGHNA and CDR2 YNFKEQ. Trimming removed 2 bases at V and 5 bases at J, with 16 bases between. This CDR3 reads CASSQKGGGGDEQYF. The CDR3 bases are TGTGCCAGCAGCCAAAAAGGGGGAGGGGGTGACGAGCAGTACTTC.

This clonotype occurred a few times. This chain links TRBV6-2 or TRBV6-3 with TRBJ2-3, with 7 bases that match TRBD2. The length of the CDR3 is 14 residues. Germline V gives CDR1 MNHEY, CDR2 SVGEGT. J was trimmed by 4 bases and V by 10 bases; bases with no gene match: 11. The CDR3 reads CATHSRLAADTQYF. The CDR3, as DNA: TGTGCCACCCACTCCCGACTAGCAGCAGATACGCAGTATTTT.

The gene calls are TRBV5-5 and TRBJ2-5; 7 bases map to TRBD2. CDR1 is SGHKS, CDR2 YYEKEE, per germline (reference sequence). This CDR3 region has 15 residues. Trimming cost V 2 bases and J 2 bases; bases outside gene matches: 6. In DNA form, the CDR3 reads TGTGCCAGCAGCTTAACTAGCGAATTTCAAGAGACCCAGTACTTC. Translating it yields CASSLTSEFQETQYF. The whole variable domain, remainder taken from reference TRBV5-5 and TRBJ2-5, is DAGVTQSPTHLIKTRGQQVTLRCSPISGHKSVSWYQQVLGQGPQFIFQYYEKEERGRGNFPDRFSARQFPNYSSELNVNALLLGDSALYLCASSLTSEFQETQYFGPGTRLLVL.

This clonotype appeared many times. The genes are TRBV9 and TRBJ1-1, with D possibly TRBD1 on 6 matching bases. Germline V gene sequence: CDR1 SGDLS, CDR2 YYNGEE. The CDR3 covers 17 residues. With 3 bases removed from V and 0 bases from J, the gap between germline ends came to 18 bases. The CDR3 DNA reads TGTGCCAGCAGCGCTACCGGGACACACATCATGAACACTGAAGCTTTCTTT. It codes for CASSATGTHIMNTEAFF.

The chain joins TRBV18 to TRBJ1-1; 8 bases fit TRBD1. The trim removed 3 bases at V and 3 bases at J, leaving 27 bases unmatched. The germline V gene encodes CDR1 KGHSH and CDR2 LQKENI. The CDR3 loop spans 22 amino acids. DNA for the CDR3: TGTGCCAGCTCACCCCTAACTGGGCGGGCCGGCGCACCGGGACAGGACTACACTGAAGCTTTCTTT. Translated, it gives CASSPLTGRAGAPGQDYTEAFF.

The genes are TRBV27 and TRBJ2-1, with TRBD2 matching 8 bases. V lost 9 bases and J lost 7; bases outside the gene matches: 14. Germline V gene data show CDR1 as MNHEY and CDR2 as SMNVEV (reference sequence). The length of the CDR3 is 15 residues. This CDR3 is CASRATSGGENEQFF. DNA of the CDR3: TGTGCCAGTAGGGCTACTAGCGGAGGTGAGAATGAGCAGTTCTTC.

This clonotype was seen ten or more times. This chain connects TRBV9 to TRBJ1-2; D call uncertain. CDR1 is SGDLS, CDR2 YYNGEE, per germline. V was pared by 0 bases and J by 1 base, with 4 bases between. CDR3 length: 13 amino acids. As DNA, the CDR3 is TGTGCCAGCAGCGTAGACAGTAACTATGGCTACACCTTC. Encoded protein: CASSVDSNYGYTF.

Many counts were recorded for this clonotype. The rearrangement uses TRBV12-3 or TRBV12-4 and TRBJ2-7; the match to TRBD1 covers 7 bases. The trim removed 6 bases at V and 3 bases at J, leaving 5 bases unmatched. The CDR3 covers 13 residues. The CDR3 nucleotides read TGTGCCAGCAGGAGGGACAGCGTCTACGAGCAGTACTTC. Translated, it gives CASRRDSVYEQYF.

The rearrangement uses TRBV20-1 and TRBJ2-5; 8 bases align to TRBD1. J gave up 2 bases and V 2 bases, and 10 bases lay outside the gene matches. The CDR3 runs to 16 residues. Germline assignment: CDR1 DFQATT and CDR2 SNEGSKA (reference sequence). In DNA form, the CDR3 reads TGCAGTGCTAGACCTCAGCAGGGGGCGGTACAAGAGACCCAGTACTTC. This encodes CSARPQQGAVQETQYF.

CDR3 nucleotide sequence: TGTGCCAGCAGCCCCAGGGGCGGGGGTTCCTACGAGCAGTACTTC. It is translated as CASSPRGGGSYEQYF. The genes are TRBV7-2 and TRBJ2-7; possible D gene TRBD2, 7 bases. V was clipped by 5 bases and J by 1 base, with 15 bases between them. CDR3 length: 15 amino acids. Germline-derived CDR1 and CDR2 are SGHTA and FQGNSA. The full variable domain, completed using reference TRBV7-2 and TRBJ2-7, is GAGVSQSPSNKVTEKGKDVELRCDPISGHTALYWYRQSLGQGLEFLIYFQGNSAPDKSGLPSDRFSAERTGGSVSTLTIQRTQQEDSAVYLCASSPRGGGSYEQYFGPGTRLTVT.

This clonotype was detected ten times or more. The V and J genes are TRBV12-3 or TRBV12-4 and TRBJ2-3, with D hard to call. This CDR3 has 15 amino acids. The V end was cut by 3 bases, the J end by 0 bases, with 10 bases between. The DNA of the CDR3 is TGTGCCAGCAGTTTTAGTACATCAAGCACAGATACGCAGTATTTT. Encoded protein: CASSFSTSSTDTQYF.

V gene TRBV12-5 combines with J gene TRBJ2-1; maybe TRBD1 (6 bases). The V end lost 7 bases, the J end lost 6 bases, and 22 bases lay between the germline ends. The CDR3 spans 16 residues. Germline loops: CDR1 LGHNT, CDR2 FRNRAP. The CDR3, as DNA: TGTGCTAGTGCCTTTAAGGGGCAGGGGAACCCCAATGAGCAGTTCTTC. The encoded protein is CASAFKGQGNPNEQFF.

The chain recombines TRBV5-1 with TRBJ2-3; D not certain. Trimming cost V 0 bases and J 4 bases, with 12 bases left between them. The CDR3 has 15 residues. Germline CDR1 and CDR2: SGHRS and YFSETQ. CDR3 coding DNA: TGCGCCAGCAGCTTGGCCGGGTTTGGCCCAGATACGCAGTATTTT. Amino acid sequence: CASSLAGFGPDTQYF.

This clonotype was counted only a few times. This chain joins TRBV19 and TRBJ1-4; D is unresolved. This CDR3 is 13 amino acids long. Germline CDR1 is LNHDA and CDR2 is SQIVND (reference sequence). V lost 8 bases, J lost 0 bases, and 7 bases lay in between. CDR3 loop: CASQVATNEKLFF. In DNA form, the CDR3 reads TGTGCCAGTCAAGTTGCAACTAATGAAAAACTGTTTTTT.

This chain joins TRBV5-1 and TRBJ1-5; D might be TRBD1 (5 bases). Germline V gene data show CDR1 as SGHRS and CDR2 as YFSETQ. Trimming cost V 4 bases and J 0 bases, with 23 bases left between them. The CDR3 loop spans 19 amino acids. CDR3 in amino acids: CASSTGTSGRGYSNQPQHF. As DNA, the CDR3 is TGCGCCAGCAGCACCGGGACCTCCGGTAGGGGCTATAGCAATCAGCCCCAGCATTTT.

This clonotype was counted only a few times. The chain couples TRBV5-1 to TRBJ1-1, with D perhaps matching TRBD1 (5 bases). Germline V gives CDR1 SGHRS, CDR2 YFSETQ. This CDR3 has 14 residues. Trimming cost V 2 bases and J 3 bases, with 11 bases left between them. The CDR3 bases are TGCGCCAGCAGCTTTTGGACGGGGGACACTGAAGCTTTCTTT. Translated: CASSFWTGDTEAFF.

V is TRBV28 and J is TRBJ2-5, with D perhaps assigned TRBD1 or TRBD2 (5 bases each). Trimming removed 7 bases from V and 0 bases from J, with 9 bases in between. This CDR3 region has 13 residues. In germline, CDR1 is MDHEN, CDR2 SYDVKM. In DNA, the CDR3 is TGTGCCAGCACCCCGGGACACCAAGAGACCCAGTACTTC. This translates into CASTPGHQETQYF.

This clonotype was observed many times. The CDR3 sequence: CASRPGRLNEQFF. In DNA form, the CDR3 reads TGTGCCAGCAGGCCGGGACGTCTCAATGAGCAGTTCTTC. This chain joins TRBV12-3 or TRBV12-4 and TRBJ2-1; either TRBD1 or TRBD2 may supply D (5 bases each). The V gene lost 6 bases and the J gene lost 6 bases, with 12 bases spanning the gap. The CDR3 is 13 amino acids.